A selection of T cell receptor beta chains follows, all from one sample in a study of blood T cell repertoires in COVID-19. Assay used: immunoSEQ multiplex PCR; TCRdb lists only in-frame clones, some missing. The sample shows roughly 380,000 clones, about 91% of them seen only once. The sequenced sample consisted of peripheral blood. These receptors were obtained from a woman aged 35 to 49 with COVID-19, enrolled during active disease. CDR3s include the opening cysteine and the closing phenylalanine or tryptophan. The D gene is left open where the match is weak. Clone size is stated in some rows and not others, as once, few, many or a class when expanded.

v_gene: TRBV5-1
j_gene: TRBJ2-7
abundance: NA
d_gene: NA
CDR3aa: CASSPLAKTGYEQYF
CDR3nt: TGCGCCAGCAGCCCACTGGCCAAAACGGGCTACGAGCAGTACTTC

v_gene: TRBV12-3/TRBV12-4
j_gene: TRBJ2-7
abundance: NA
d_gene: NA
CDR3aa: CARASNEQYF
CDR3nt: TGTGCCAGGGCCTCAAACGAGCAGTACTTC

v_gene: TRBV3-1/TRBV3-2
j_gene: TRBJ2-5
abundance: NA
d_gene: TRBD2
CDR3aa: CASSGSPSGGETQYF
CDR3nt: TGTGCCAGCAGCGGAAGTCCTAGCGGGGGGGAGACCCAGTACTTC

v_gene: TRBV9
j_gene: TRBJ1-2
abundance: NA
d_gene: TRBD1
CDR3aa: CASSFLQGDYGYTF
CDR3nt: TGTGCCAGCAGCTTCTTACAGGGGGACTATGGCTACACCTTC

v_gene: TRBV7-3
j_gene: TRBJ1-5
abundance: NA
d_gene: NA
CDR3aa: CASSLTESAPQHF
CDR3nt: TGTGCCAGCAGCTTAACGGAGAGCGCACCCCAGCATTTT

v_gene: TRBV28
j_gene: TRBJ2-7
abundance: NA
d_gene: TRBD1
CDR3aa: CASSFPQGAAYEQYF
CDR3nt: TGTGCCAGCAGTTTTCCCCAGGGGGCCGCCTACGAGCAGTACTTC

v_gene: TRBV25-1
j_gene: TRBJ2-7
abundance: few
d_gene: NA
CDR3aa: CASSVSRGEVYEQYF
CDR3nt: TGTGCCAGCAGCGTCTCTCGCGGGGAGGTCTACGAGCAGTACTTC

v_gene: TRBV7-3
j_gene: TRBJ2-1
abundance: NA
d_gene: NA
CDR3aa: CASSLGGIANEQFF
CDR3nt: TGTGCCAGCAGCTTAGGGGGCATAGCCAATGAGCAGTTCTTC

v_gene: TRBV30
j_gene: TRBJ2-7
abundance: NA
d_gene: TRBD1
CDR3aa: CAGDRSTYEQYF
CDR3nt: TGTGCTGGGGACAGGTCAACCTACGAGCAGTACTTC

v_gene: TRBV7-2
j_gene: TRBJ1-2
abundance: NA
d_gene: TRBD1
CDR3aa: CASSLQGASGYGYTF
CDR3nt: TGTGCCAGCAGCTTACAGGGGGCAAGTGGCTATGGCTACACCTTC

v_gene: TRBV27
j_gene: TRBJ1-2
abundance: NA
d_gene: NA
CDR3aa: CASSSRTIRTGYTF
CDR3nt: TGTGCCAGCAGTTCCCGGACAATTAGGACGGGCTACACCTTC

v_gene: TRBV2
j_gene: TRBJ2-7
abundance: NA
d_gene: NA
CDR3aa: CAPGRAYEQYF
CDR3nt: TGTGCTCCTGGGCGGGCCTACGAGCAGTACTTC

v_gene: TRBV11-2
j_gene: TRBJ2-1
abundance: NA
d_gene: NA
CDR3aa: CASSSSDRSYNEQFF
CDR3nt: TGTGCCAGCAGCTCATCCGACAGGTCCTACAATGAGCAGTTCTTC

v_gene: TRBV27
j_gene: TRBJ1-1
abundance: NA
d_gene: TRBD1
CDR3aa: CASNRAGGRNTEAFF
CDR3nt: TGTGCCAGCAACCGAGCAGGGGGCCGGAACACTGAAGCTTTCTTT

v_gene: TRBV20-1
j_gene: TRBJ2-2
abundance: NA
d_gene: TRBD1
CDR3aa: CSASDRDRNTGELFF
CDR3nt: TGCAGTGCTAGTGACCGGGACAGGAACACCGGGGAGCTGTTTTTT

v_gene: TRBV19
j_gene: TRBJ1-5
abundance: once
d_gene: TRBD1
CDR3aa: CASSIQGTGWNQPQHF
CDR3nt: TGTGCCAGTAGTATTCAGGGGACAGGGTGGAATCAGCCCCAGCATTTT

v_gene: TRBV19
j_gene: TRBJ2-7
abundance: few
d_gene: TRBD2
CDR3aa: CASSRLAGNEQYF
CDR3nt: TGTGCCAGTAGTCGACTAGCGGGGAACGAGCAGTACTTC

v_gene: TRBV28
j_gene: TRBJ2-3
abundance: NA
d_gene: TRBD2
CDR3aa: CASSPWGTSGTDTQYF
CDR3nt: TGTGCCAGCAGTCCATGGGGGACTAGCGGCACAGATACGCAGTATTTT

v_gene: TRBV5-1
j_gene: TRBJ1-3
abundance: NA
d_gene: TRBD1
CDR3aa: CASSLGTGGGGNTIYF
CDR3nt: TGCGCCAGCAGCTTGGGAACAGGGGGCGGTGGAAACACCATATATTTT

v_gene: TRBV15
j_gene: TRBJ1-6
abundance: NA
d_gene: NA
CDR3aa: CATSRGGRGNSPLHF
CDR3nt: TGTGCCACCAGCAGAGGGGGCAGGGGAAATTCACCCCTCCACTTT

v_gene: TRBV7-8
j_gene: TRBJ1-6
abundance: NA
d_gene: NA
CDR3aa: CASSLSWGQSSYNSPLHF
CDR3nt: TGTGCCAGCAGCCTGTCGTGGGGGCAAAGCTCCTATAATTCACCCCTCCACTTT

v_gene: TRBV6-1
j_gene: TRBJ2-1
abundance: NA
d_gene: TRBD2
CDR3aa: CASSEMKLAGAPSSYNEQFF
CDR3nt: TGTGCCAGCAGTGAAATGAAACTAGCGGGAGCCCCAAGCTCCTACAATGAGCAGTTCTTC

v_gene: TRBV18
j_gene: TRBJ2-7
abundance: NA
d_gene: TRBD2
CDR3aa: CASSPVQRGAYEQYF
CDR3nt: TGTGCCAGCTCACCAGTCCAGCGGGGGGCCTACGAGCAGTACTTC

v_gene: TRBV6-5
j_gene: TRBJ2-1
abundance: NA
d_gene: TRBD1
CDR3aa: CASSGTAYNEQFF
CDR3nt: TGTGCCAGTTCTGGGACAGCTTACAATGAGCAGTTCTTC

v_gene: TRBV7-3
j_gene: TRBJ2-2
abundance: NA
d_gene: NA
CDR3aa: CASNLGHSNTGELFF
CDR3nt: TGTGCCAGCAACTTGGGACACTCGAACACCGGGGAGCTGTTTTTT

v_gene: TRBV9
j_gene: TRBJ1-1
abundance: NA
d_gene: NA
CDR3aa: CATSTGLNTEAFF
CDR3nt: TGTGCCACCTCAACAGGGTTGAACACTGAAGCTTTCTTT

v_gene: TRBV3-1/TRBV3-2
j_gene: TRBJ1-3
abundance: few
d_gene: NA
CDR3aa: CASSQDWTTGNTIYF
CDR3nt: TGTGCCAGCAGCCAAGATTGGACAACTGGAAACACCATATATTTT

v_gene: TRBV10-3
j_gene: TRBJ1-1
abundance: NA
d_gene: NA
CDR3aa: CAIRLPASTEAFF
CDR3nt: TGTGCCATCAGACTTCCTGCGAGCACTGAAGCTTTCTTT

v_gene: TRBV28
j_gene: TRBJ2-7
abundance: NA
d_gene: TRBD1
CDR3aa: CASSRIHDRDEQYF
CDR3nt: TGTGCCAGCAGTCGCATACACGACAGGGACGAGCAGTACTTC

v_gene: TRBV30
j_gene: TRBJ2-4
abundance: NA
d_gene: NA
CDR3aa: CASPGRLATTKNIQYF
CDR3nt: TGTGCCTCCCCCGGAAGGCTAGCGACGACCAAAAACATTCAGTACTTC

v_gene: TRBV12-5
j_gene: TRBJ2-7
abundance: NA
d_gene: NA
CDR3aa: CASGLGSLSYEQYF
CDR3nt: TGTGCTAGTGGCCTCGGGAGTCTCTCCTACGAGCAGTACTTC

v_gene: TRBV24-1
j_gene: TRBJ1-4
abundance: NA
d_gene: TRBD1
CDR3aa: CATSPTGSNEKLFF
CDR3nt: TGTGCCACCAGCCCGACAGGGAGTAATGAAAAACTGTTTTTT

v_gene: TRBV27
j_gene: TRBJ1-6
abundance: NA
d_gene: NA
CDR3aa: CASSSRVSPLHF
CDR3nt: TGTGCCAGCAGTTCCAGGGTTTCACCCCTCCACTTT

v_gene: TRBV7-2
j_gene: TRBJ1-2
abundance: NA
d_gene: NA
CDR3aa: CASSRPKGFGYTF
CDR3nt: TGTGCCAGCAGCCGCCCGAAGGGGTTTGGCTACACCTTC

v_gene: TRBV30
j_gene: TRBJ1-5
abundance: NA
d_gene: NA
CDR3aa: CAWSRDIDQPQHF
CDR3nt: TGTGCCTGGAGTAGGGACATCGATCAGCCCCAGCATTTT

v_gene: TRBV6-5
j_gene: TRBJ1-1
abundance: NA
d_gene: TRBD1
CDR3aa: CASSRGTGQQAFF
CDR3nt: TGTGCCAGCAGTCGCGGGACAGGCCAGCAAGCTTTCTTT

v_gene: TRBV6-2/TRBV6-3
j_gene: TRBJ1-5
abundance: NA
d_gene: TRBD1
CDR3aa: CASSTSRQGAGQPQHF
CDR3nt: TGTGCCAGCAGTACCTCTCGACAGGGGGCAGGACAGCCCCAGCATTTT

v_gene: TRBV7-2
j_gene: TRBJ2-7
abundance: NA
d_gene: TRBD1
CDR3aa: CASSLGGQTADF
CDR3nt: TGTGCCAGCAGCTTAGGGGGACAGACGGCGGACTTC

v_gene: TRBV27
j_gene: TRBJ1-6
abundance: NA
d_gene: NA
CDR3aa: CASGRGLYNSPLHF
CDR3nt: TGTGCCAGCGGGAGGGGCCTCTATAATTCACCCCTCCACTTT

v_gene: TRBV5-6
j_gene: TRBJ1-1
abundance: NA
d_gene: TRBD1
CDR3aa: CASSYDRAEAFF
CDR3nt: TGTGCCAGCAGCTATGACAGGGCTGAAGCTTTCTTT

v_gene: TRBV19
j_gene: TRBJ2-5
abundance: NA
d_gene: NA
CDR3aa: CASSSDMGQETQYF
CDR3nt: TGTGCCAGTAGCTCGGACATGGGGCAAGAGACCCAGTACTTC

v_gene: TRBV28
j_gene: TRBJ1-2
abundance: NA
d_gene: NA
CDR3aa: CASQTGSGYTF
CDR3nt: TGTGCCAGCCAAACAGGGAGCGGCTACACCTTC